This TCR beta chain was identified in a study of untreated major depressive disorder (dated by TCRdb to 2017 to 2018). With regard to the full study: In this cross-sectional case-control comparison, antidepressant-free major depressive disorder patients and individually matched non-depressed controls were compared on T cell phenotype and TCR repertoire. Sequencing followed up flow-cytometry Vbeta 5.1, Vbeta 11 and Vbeta 22 usage differences observed in the whole cohort.

About this clone: What this receptor recognizes is not known. It has no much larger one-base neighbor in the sample; base qualities were not kept.

For sex, age, current smoking status and body mass index, every depressed patient had a pairwise-matched non-depressed control. Every participant was of European descent. To qualify, patients needed a DSM-IV diagnosis of major depressive disorder plus a Hamilton Rating Scale for Depression score of 18 or higher. No psychiatric medication, including antidepressants, had been taken by patients for at least 8 weeks before enrollment. Among patients, depression severity was moderate to severe. Major medical conditions, Axis I/II comorbidities, regular medication or illicit drug use, and drinking over 100 g alcohol weekly were applied as exclusion criteria for all participants. Approximately 30 ml of peripheral blood was collected into EDTA tubes from each participant. Thawed PBMCs underwent magnetic negative selection with the BD IMag Human CD4 T Lymphocyte Enrichment Set to purify CD4+ T cells. Flow cytometry confirmed that the CD4+ enrichment method typically gave approximately 96% purity. TCRbeta sequencing was performed on a subgroup of five case-control pairs selected blind to chemokine receptor expression and flow-cytometric repertoire skewing results. All blood samples were collected in the morning at 8:00 a.m., and PBMCs were isolated by Ficoll-Hypaque gradient centrifugation. PBMCs were cryopreserved by gradual cooling to -80 degrees C and were kept in liquid nitrogen until assay.

Study-wide findings and limitations: In the sequencing data, TRBV25-01 and TRBV02-01 usage was found to follow the flow-cytometry pattern, although statistical significance was not reached. A comparatively small study sample was produced by the strict matching and exclusion criteria, and the generalizability of findings was thereby limited. In every sequenced subject, all of the top five TRBV05-01 clones were private clones. The sequencing comparisons used one-tailed planned tests on only three preselected Vbeta families. In CD4+ T cells, sequencing confirmed that depressed patients used TRBV05-01 (Vbeta 5.1) more than controls did, with a one-tailed test giving p = 0.040.

Measured from the cysteine to the phenylalanine, the CDR3 is 15 residues long. CDR3 DNA only is kept here, 45 bases in frame from base 1. From the germline V gene, CDR1 is MNHEY and CDR2 is SVGAGI. V trim: 0 bases; J trim: 1 base; unmatched bases: 2. The Qiagen DNeasy Blood and Tissue Kit was used to extract total genomic DNA from the purified CD4+ T cells. Using immunoSEQ immunosequencing protocols, the TCRbeta CDR3 region, as defined by IMGT, was amplified and sequenced. Regarding the original processing steps: Raw sequence data were preprocessed by the immunoSEQ service for PCR and sequencing error correction. Data were loaded into the immunoSEQ Analyzer and further analyzed with VDJtools v1.0.7. The paired Wilcoxon signed-rank test was used to test differences between patients and controls. TCRdb retrieved this table from immuneACCESS and kept in-frame rearrangements only. Not all clones are present; in checked studies, unresolved V genes account for under half, and no reason is known for the remainder. D and trimming were read from the DNA, whereas the V and J calls and clone size are those reported in that table. In this sample the table shows more than 10,000 clones, 90% to 95% of which occur a single time. Approximately 1.7% of the sample is taken by the ten largest.

This receptor was obtained from a woman under 40 with major depressive disorder. Input material: CD4+ T cells from PBMCs. Recombination joined TRBV6-5 with TRBJ1-1; TRBD1 fits 7 bases in the junction. The bases read TGTGCCAGCAGTTACTCGAACAGGGGGAACACTGAAGCTTTCTTT. Translated, it reads CASSYSNRGNTEAFF.